These 19 T cell receptor beta chains share one sample of origin, sequenced in a study of cytomegalovirus exposure and HLA in healthy donors. Researchers ran the PCR with 60 Vbeta and 13 Jbeta primers. Profiled with immunoSEQ multiplex PCR; TCRdb holds only in-frame clones, not every one. The table records around 130,000 clones, less than 75% of them present only once. What was sequenced was PBMCs. These receptor sequences come from a woman in her 40s in good health and CMV-seropositive.

The CDR3 protein is CASSPRTGGNSGNTIYF. The CDR3 nucleotides read TGTGCCAGTAGCCCCCGGACAGGGGGGAACTCTGGAAACACCATATATTTT. J is TRBJ1-3 and V is TRBV19, with 10 bases that match TRBD1. V lost 6 bases to trimming and J lost 0 bases; unmatched junction nucleotides: 8. The germline CDR1 and CDR2 sequences are LNHDA and SQIVND (reference sequence). The CDR3 runs to 17 residues.

This rearrangement joins TRBV6-5 to TRBJ1-1, with 7 bases aligning to TRBD1. V trimming: 2 bases; J trimming: 3 bases; junction bases outside the gene matches: 3. The CDR3 is made up of 14 amino acids. Germline lookup yields CDR1 MNHEY and CDR2 SVGAGI. The CDR3 reads CASSYRGQHTEAFF. CDR3 bases: TGTGCCAGCAGTTACCGGGGACAGCACACTGAAGCTTTCTTT.

The chain recombines TRBV4-1 with TRBJ1-1, with D unresolved. Trimming shortened V by 1 base and J by 1 base, and 13 bases separated the two germline ends. Germline values: CDR1 MGHRA, CDR2 YSYEKL. The CDR3 sequence is 16 residues long. The CDR3 protein is CASSQGATAGNTEAFF. The CDR3 nucleotides are TGCGCCAGCAGCCAAGGAGCCACCGCGGGGAACACTGAAGCTTTCTTT.

The chain couples TRBV6-1 to TRBJ1-2; 9 bases agree with TRBD1. CDR3 length: 14 amino acids. Germline CDR1 MNHNS, CDR2 SASEGT. The J segment lost 7 bases and the V segment lost 0 bases, leaving 3 bases of the junction unmatched. DNA for the CDR3: TGTGCCAGCAGTGAAGCCGGGACAGGGTCTGGCTACACCTTC. This sequence encodes CASSEAGTGSGYTF.

The rearrangement links TRBV29-1 to TRBJ2-7, with 8 nucleotides matching TRBD1. Germline values: CDR1 SQVTM, CDR2 ANQGSEA. With 4 bases clipped from V and 7 bases from J, the junction kept 15 bases outside the gene matches. The CDR3 is made up of 15 amino acids. CDR3 region: CSVGPHGQGTGEQYF. The CDR3 DNA sequence: TGCAGCGTTGGCCCTCACGGACAGGGAACGGGTGAGCAGTACTTC.

This clone appeared a few times. This CDR3 reads CASSQDNEGTVHGYTF. CDR3 DNA sequence: TGCGCCAGCAGCCAAGATAACGAGGGGACAGTTCACGGCTACACCTTC. The J gene is TRBJ1-2, the V gene TRBV4-3, with 7 nucleotides matching TRBD1. Germline V gene data show CDR1 as LGHNA and CDR2 as YSLEER. V shed 0 bases, J shed 8 bases, and the junction held 12 bases outside the gene matches. This CDR3 has 16 amino acids.

V gene TRBV4-2 combines with J gene TRBJ2-4; perhaps TRBD2 as D (5 bases). Per germline, CDR1 LGHNA and CDR2 YNFKEQ. The V and J ends lost 3 bases and 6 bases respectively, with 12 bases between them. CDR3 size: 14 residues. The CDR3 here is CASSQHREGNIQYF. In DNA, the CDR3 is TGTGCCAGCAGCCAGCATCGGGAAGGAAACATTCAGTACTTC.

The gene calls are TRBV6-5 and TRBJ1-1, with 9 bases matching TRBD1. In germline, CDR1 is MNHEY, CDR2 SVGAGI. V was pared by 6 bases and J by 1 base, with 6 bases of the junction left unmatched. This CDR3 region has 15 residues. CDR3 protein: CASRAGTGTNTEAFF. The CDR3 DNA follows: TGTGCCAGCAGAGCGGGGACAGGGACGAACACTGAAGCTTTCTTT.

The chain couples TRBV29-1 to TRBJ2-3, with D possibly TRBD1 on 5 matching bases. Trimming pared 6 bases from V and 2 bases from J, leaving 15 bases between. The CDR3 totals 14 residues. Looked up from germline, CDR1 is SQVTM and CDR2 is ANQGSEA. The CDR3 bases are TGCAGCGTCGTGCAAACGACAGCCACAGATACGCAGTATTTT. Protein product: CSVVQTTATDTQYF.

This chain connects TRBV6-1 to TRBJ2-2; 7 nucleotides agree with TRBD1. This CDR3 is 13 amino acids long. Germline CDR1 MNHNS, CDR2 SASEGT. J was trimmed by 8 bases and V by 6 bases; bases with no gene match: 6. CDR3 coding DNA: TGTGCCAGCAGCCGGACAGGAGGTGGGGAGCTGTTTTTT. Its protein is CASSRTGGGELFF.

The chain carries TRBV5-6 and TRBJ1-1; tentative D call: TRBD1 (5 bases). Trimming removed 0 bases from V and 5 bases from J, with 8 bases in between. The CDR3 has 13 residues. CDR1 and CDR2 from the germline V gene are SGHDT and YYEEEE. The CDR3 region is CASSLGGRTEAFF. CDR3 nucleotides: TGTGCCAGCAGCTTGGGGGGGAGGACTGAAGCTTTCTTT.

About this clone itself: The same CDR3 can be traced to other DNA sequences in this sample. The chain is built from TRBV7-9 and TRBJ2-7; 7 bases are shared with TRBD2. J lost 5 bases, V lost 3 bases, and 16 bases had no gene match. This CDR3 is built from 17 residues. Germline V gives CDR1 SEHNR, CDR2 FQNEAQ (reference sequence). CDR3 sequence reads: CASSLRGGSLAFDEQYF. CDR3 coding DNA: TGTGCCAGCAGCTTGCGGGGAGGGTCCCTAGCTTTCGACGAGCAGTACTTC.

This clone was seen a few times. This chain uses TRBV7-3 with TRBJ2-7; D is possibly TRBD2 (6 bases). V was cut by 5 bases and J by 4 bases, with 21 bases left in between. The CDR3 spans 16 residues. Germline assignment: CDR1 SGHTA and CDR2 FQGTGA. The CDR3 coding sequence is TGTGCCAGCAGCACATACGGGGGTCTTTCTTCTTACGAGCAGTACTTC. It yields the protein CASSTYGGLSSYEQYF.

The J gene is TRBJ1-5, the V gene TRBV5-6; the D gene is possibly TRBD1 (6 bases). Between the trimmed V and J ends, which lost 4 bases and 9 bases, there was a span of 17 bases. This CDR3 region has 14 residues. Germline values: CDR1 SGHDT, CDR2 YYEEEE. In DNA, the CDR3 is TGTGCCAGCAGCCCTTACAGGGACAACGCGCCCCAGCATTTT. It encodes CASSPYRDNAPQHF.

This clone was found a few times. The J gene is TRBJ2-1, the V gene TRBV18; maybe TRBD2 (6 bases). V dropped 3 bases and J dropped 8 bases, with 14 bases sitting between them. This CDR3 has 14 amino acids. Germline-derived CDR1 and CDR2 are KGHSH and LQKENI. As DNA, the CDR3 is TGTGCCAGCTCACCCAGCTCCAGGGAGGATGAGCAGTTCTTC. Amino acids: CASSPSSREDEQFF.

This clone was seen only a few times. V usage is TRBV16 and J usage is TRBJ1-2, with D possibly TRBD1 on 5 matching bases. The V gene's germline CDR1 is KGHSY and CDR2 FQNENV. This CDR3 region has 14 residues. V was trimmed by 6 bases and J by 0 bases, leaving 11 bases between them. CDR3 amino acids: CASSAGDTNYGYTF. The CDR3 bases are TGTGCCAGCAGTGCGGGGGATACTAACTATGGCTACACCTTC.

This clone has a handful of counts. The chain carries TRBV6-5 and TRBJ2-3; D perhaps matches TRBD1 (6 bases). The CDR3 runs to 14 residues. With 5 bases removed from V and 2 bases from J, the gap between germline ends came to 11 bases. Germline V CDR1 and CDR2: MNHEY, SVGAGI. This chain's CDR3 is CASSLRQVTDTQYF. DNA of the CDR3: TGTGCCAGCAGTCTGAGACAGGTCACAGATACGCAGTATTTT.

V usage is TRBV27 and J usage is TRBJ1-2; 9 bases align to TRBD1. CDR1 and CDR2 from the germline V gene are MNHEY and SMNVEV (reference sequence). J lost 4 bases, V lost 6 bases, and 6 bases had no gene match. The CDR3 consists of 14 residues. The CDR3: CASRPTGGVYGYTF. The CDR3 DNA is TGTGCCAGCAGACCTACAGGGGGCGTCTATGGCTACACCTTC.

This clone was counted once. Other DNA sequences in this specimen translate into the identical CDR3. The rearrangement uses TRBV2 and TRBJ1-5, with TRBD1 as a possible D gene (5 bases). CDR3 length: 14 amino acids. V lost 5 bases, J lost 3 bases, and 11 bases lay in between. Germline V gene sequence: CDR1 SNHLY, CDR2 FYNNEI. The CDR3 coding sequence is TGTGCCAGCAGTACAGGATCGAACAATCAGCCCCAGCATTTT. This gives the protein CASSTGSNNQPQHF.